The rows below give T cell receptor beta chains drawn from one sample of a study of control samples from healthy donors and cancer patients. The data were produced by immunoSEQ multiplex PCR, yet TCRdb's version contains in-frame clones alone and is incomplete. The sample gives 60,000 to 85,000 clones, over 80% of which show up once; 5% to 6.5% is in the top ten. The specimen sequenced was blood. All receptors derive from an older woman in good health. The CDR3 runs from the conserved cysteine through the conserved F or W. The D gene is left open where the match is weak.

V	D	CDR3
TRBV7-6	.	CASSLVRFLSYEQYF
TRBV28	.	CASHRAWSSYNEQFF
TRBV5-6	.	CASSLIRVADTQYF
TRBV7-2	.	CASSLRTSTDTQYF
TRBV10-2	TRBD2	CASSASSGGNEQFF
TRBV5-4	TRBD2	CASSLGSGSAIVAGELFF
TRBV4-2	.	CASSPPFGISEQFF
TRBV24-1	TRBD1	CATSDSGQGWTEAFF
TRBV28	TRBD2	CASDGAVTGTSVAYEQYF
TRBV28	TRBD1	CASRLGTGSYNEQFF
TRBV5-5	TRBD1	CASSLVSGQGNSPLHF
TRBV6-1	.	CASSEPGDWGNQPQHF
TRBV6-2/TRBV6-3	TRBD1	CASSYQTGGIAGNTIYF
TRBV5-4	TRBD1	CASSLQGENIQYF
TRBV6-4	.	CASSDPGLIVNSGANVLTF
TRBV28	.	CASSLRSSNQPQHF
TRBV27	.	CATRQTGEEKDYEQYF
TRBV27	TRBD1	CASSYGDRGLEGYTF
TRBV7-3	TRBD1	CAVYTGGETEAFF
TRBV27	.	CASSLGGYSYGQYF
TRBV5-1	TRBD1	CASSLTGAQPQHF
TRBV6-2/TRBV6-3	.	CASSYVNQPQHF
TRBV2	TRBD1	CASRTGGSWYGYTF
TRBV4-2	TRBD1	CASSRSVDRAQPQHF
TRBV2	TRBD1	CASRAQGEVNQPQHF
TRBV12-3/TRBV12-4	.	CASSLRYQPQHF
TRBV27	.	CASSPTLQETQYF
TRBV19	.	CASSPGVGTEAFF
TRBV28	.	CASSPSGAGGGYGYTF
TRBV21-1	.	CASSSRTGNDTQYF
TRBV6-5	TRBD2	CASRSGTSGSYEQYF
TRBV4-1	TRBD2	CASSQVIVAGAYNEQFF
TRBV4-1	TRBD2	CASSQGGRSLETQYF
TRBV7-2	.	CASSGTAGYEQYF
TRBV18	TRBD2	CASSPKSGINEQYF
TRBV5-1	TRBD2	CASSIAGERDTQYF
TRBV4-3	.	CASSQDKAGGFYGYTF
TRBV6-5	.	CASSRTAGNTIYF
TRBV19	TRBD2	CASEGLAGAGEQYF
TRBV6-6	.	CASSLPISYEQYF
TRBV10-1	TRBD1	CASSAGTGVEGEQYF
TRBV11-2	.	CASSLTGTPSYEQYF
TRBV24-1	TRBD1	CATSGQDRADGANVLTF
TRBV6-5	.	CASMRGVGNQPQHF
TRBV7-2	.	CASSLVSTGSDSPLHF
TRBV29-1	TRBD1	CSVRQGPGMFF
TRBV29-1	TRBD2	CSVEVGLAGVRTGELFF
TRBV12-3/TRBV12-4	.	CASSLTDRYEQYF
TRBV19	.	CASLPGPGMAGELFF
TRBV6-5	.	CASKMRSGPEKLFF
TRBV29-1	.	CSVEVGVGNEQFF